The 18 T cell receptor beta chains reported below all come from one sample, sequenced in a study of CD8 T cells in ankylosing spondylitis. TCRdb used MiXCR to reprocess the 5' RACE reads, holding one entry per CDR3 protein. The sample holds around 250,000 distinct CDR3 sequences; approximately 30% are singletons and the top ten take around 4%. Sequences were obtained from blood, either unsorted or a sorted T cell fraction (not recorded which). These receptors were taken from a male donor with ankylosing spondylitis or in good health (not recorded which).

The CDR3 nucleotides are TGTGCCAGCAGTTCGTTTGGACTCTACTATGGCTACACCTTC. Protein: CASSSFGLYYGYTF. The V gene is TRBV5-6, the J gene TRBJ1-2, with D uncertain. The CDR3 runs to 14 residues. The V end was cut by 5 bases, the J end by 3 bases, with 14 bases between. Germline values: CDR1 SGHDT, CDR2 YYEEEE.

A word on this clonotype: A much larger clone differs from this one at a single base, so this may be a read error. For the CDR3, the DNA is TGTGCCAGCAGTGCGGAGGCCGGGGAGCTGTTTTTT. It is translated as CASSAEAGELFF. The chain combines TRBV12-3 or TRBV12-4 with TRBJ2-2; D might be TRBD2 (5 bases). Trimming cost V 5 bases and J 6 bases, with 7 bases left between them. The CDR3 sequence is 12 residues long.

The table lists this clonotype with a few counts. The DNA for the CDR3 is TGCGCCAGCAGCCCCGGGACCGGCGTTAATTCACCCCTCCACTTT. This sequence encodes CASSPGTGVNSPLHF. This chain uses TRBV5-1 with TRBJ1-6; D possibly corresponds to TRBD1 (5 bases). The CDR3 length is 15 residues. Per germline, CDR1 SGHRS and CDR2 YFSETQ. V shed 4 bases and J shed 6 bases, with 14 bases lying between them.

The chain carries TRBV6-5 and TRBJ2-7; TRBD2 agrees at 12 bases. Per the germline V gene, CDR1 is MNHEY and CDR2 is SVGAGI. V was pared by 5 bases and J by 3 bases, with 8 bases of the junction left unmatched. This CDR3 is 16 amino acids long. The CDR3 coding sequence is TGTGCCAGCAGTACCCGATTGGGACTAGCGGGCTACGAGCAGTACTTC. Protein sequence: CASSTRLGLAGYEQYF.

This clonotype was found a few times. The rearrangement joins TRBV12-3 or TRBV12-4 to TRBJ2-7; D gene unclear. The CDR3 length is 14 residues. Trimming shortened V by 1 base and J by 4 bases, and 11 bases separated the two germline ends. This CDR3 is CASSLGGLGYEQYF. DNA for the CDR3: TGTGCCAGCAGTTTAGGGGGTCTCGGGTACGAGCAGTACTTC.

This clonotype appeared a few times. The chain uses TRBV11-2 and TRBJ2-4; 10 bases map to TRBD2. The CDR3 runs 13 residues. In germline, CDR1 is SGHAT, CDR2 FQNNGV. V gave up 5 bases and J gave up 6 bases; unmatched junction bases: 1. The chain's CDR3 is CASSVAGGNIQYF. CDR3 DNA sequence: TGTGCCAGCAGCGTAGCGGGGGGAAACATTCAGTACTTC.

The chain uses TRBV7-2 and TRBJ2-5; D assignment may be TRBD1 or TRBD2 (6 bases each). This CDR3 region has 13 residues. The germline CDR1 and CDR2 sequences are SGHTA and FQGNSA. Trimming cost V 2 bases and J 5 bases, with 9 bases left between them. CDR3 amino acids: CASSLRGRETQYF. CDR3 nucleotide sequence: TGTGCCAGCAGCTTACGGGGGCGGGAGACCCAGTACTTC.

The CDR3 DNA reads TGTGCCAGCAGTCCACCAGGACGGGACCAAGAGACCCAGTACTTC. Residues: CASSPPGRDQETQYF. This chain uses TRBV12-3 or TRBV12-4 with TRBJ2-5; D gene unclear. The CDR3 is 15 amino acids. Trimming left V 5 bases short and J 0 bases short, with 13 bases between.

This chain links TRBV20-1 with TRBJ2-7; the D call may be TRBD1 or TRBD2 (5 bases each). The V gene's germline CDR1 is DFQATT and CDR2 SNEGSKA (reference sequence). V was cut by 8 bases and J by 6 bases, with 23 bases left in between. This CDR3 contains 14 residues. DNA of the CDR3: TGCAGTCTAAATTCTCCTGGGACGGCCGGCGAGCAGTACTTC. This encodes CSLNSPGTAGEQYF.

This chain links TRBV29-1 with TRBJ1-2; TRBD1 might be the D (5 bases). The V end was cut by 0 bases, the J end by 4 bases, with 12 bases between. Germline CDR1 is SQVTM and CDR2 is ANQGSEA. This CDR3 has 14 residues. The chain's CDR3 is CSVEDNRGGYGYTF. The CDR3 DNA follows: TGCAGCGTTGAAGATAATCGGGGCGGCTATGGCTACACCTTC. The variable domain in full, completed from reference TRBV29-1 and TRBJ1-2, reads SAVISQKPSRDICQRGTSLTIQCQVDSQVTMMFWYRQQPGQSLTLIATANQGSEATYESGFVIDKFPISRPNLTFSTLTVSNMSPEDSSIYLCSVEDNRGGYGYTFGSGTRLTVV.

This clonotype was picked up many times. The chain links TRBV29-1 to TRBJ2-7; TRBD1 is a possible D gene (6 bases). Germline V gene data show CDR1 as SQVTM and CDR2 as ANQGSEA. V lost 1 base, J lost 3 bases, and 16 bases lay in between. The CDR3 is 15 residues long. The CDR3 nucleotides read TGCAGCGTTGAAGCCCAGGGGTCGGAAGGCTACGAGCAGTACTTC. This sequence encodes CSVEAQGSEGYEQYF.

The V and J genes are TRBV12-3 or TRBV12-4 and TRBJ2-1; D ambiguous. CDR3 length: 14 amino acids. Trimming pared 1 base from V and 4 bases from J, leaving 8 bases between. Here the CDR3 reads CASSLGGMYNEQFF. The CDR3 DNA sequence: TGTGCCAGCAGTTTAGGCGGAATGTACAATGAGCAGTTCTTC.

This clonotype was counted between two and nine times. The V gene is TRBV20-1, the J gene TRBJ2-1, with no clear D. The germline V and J ends were trimmed by 1 base and 4 bases, with 5 bases remaining between them. Germline loops: CDR1 DFQATT, CDR2 SNEGSKA (reference sequence). The CDR3 consists of 12 residues. DNA of the CDR3: TGCAGTGCTAGAGCAAGTTACAATGAGCAGTTCTTC. This sequence encodes CSARASYNEQFF.

This rearrangement joins TRBV12-3 or TRBV12-4 to TRBJ1-5, with TRBD1 identical over 7 bases. CDR3 length: 13 amino acids. The V gene end was trimmed by 6 bases and the J gene end by 9 bases; junction bases not matched to a gene: 8. The CDR3 coding sequence is TGTGCCAGCAGGAAACAGGGGATAGGGCCCCAGCATTTT. Encoded protein: CASRKQGIGPQHF.

This clonotype was observed many times. The gene calls are TRBV6-5 and TRBJ2-1; D perhaps matches TRBD2 (5 bases). V lost 6 bases to trimming and J lost 10 bases, with 13 bases between them. Germline V gives CDR1 MNHEY, CDR2 SVGAGI. This CDR3 is 12 amino acids long. This CDR3 is CASSPPSGEQFF. CDR3 bases: TGTGCCAGCAGCCCCCCATCGGGGGAGCAGTTCTTC.

V gene TRBV20-1 combines with J gene TRBJ2-3, with D maybe TRBD1 (5 bases). CDR3 size: 14 residues. V shed 3 bases and J shed 6 bases, with 16 bases lying between them. Germline-derived CDR1 and CDR2 are DFQATT and SNEGSKA (reference sequence). In nucleotides, the CDR3 is TGCAGTGCTAGCCCGAGATCAGGGCTGGATACGCAGTATTTT. Translated, it gives CSASPRSGLDTQYF.

This clonotype was observed a handful of times. The V gene is TRBV10-3, the J gene TRBJ2-7; weak D call: TRBD1 (6 bases). There are 10 residues in the CDR3. Germline V lookup: CDR1 ENHRY, CDR2 SYGVKD. Trimming cost V 9 bases and J 5 bases, with 8 bases left between them. DNA for the CDR3: TGTGCCATTGCAGGGGACGAGCAGTACTTC. Protein sequence: CAIAGDEQYF.

This clonotype appeared a few times. The rearrangement joins TRBV5-1 to TRBJ2-7, with D perhaps being TRBD1 or TRBD2 (5 bases each). Germline V gene data show CDR1 as SGHRS and CDR2 as YFSETQ. V was pared by 4 bases and J by 4 bases, with 18 bases between. CDR3 length: 15 residues. This CDR3 reads CASSRRDGVRYEQYF. The CDR3 coding sequence is TGCGCCAGCAGCCGCAGGGACGGTGTCCGGTACGAGCAGTACTTC.